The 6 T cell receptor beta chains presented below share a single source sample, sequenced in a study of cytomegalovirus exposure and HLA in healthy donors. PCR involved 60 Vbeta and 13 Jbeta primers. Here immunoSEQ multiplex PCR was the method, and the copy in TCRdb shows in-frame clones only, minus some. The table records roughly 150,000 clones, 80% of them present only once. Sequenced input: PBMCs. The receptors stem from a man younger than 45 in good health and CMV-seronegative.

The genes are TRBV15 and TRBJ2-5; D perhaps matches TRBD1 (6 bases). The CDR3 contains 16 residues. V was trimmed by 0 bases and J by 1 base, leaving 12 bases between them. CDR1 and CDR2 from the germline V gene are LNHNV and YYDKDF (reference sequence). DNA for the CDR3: TGTGCCACCAGCAGAGATTCCCAGGGGCCCCAAGAGACCCAGTACTTC. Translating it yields CATSRDSQGPQETQYF.

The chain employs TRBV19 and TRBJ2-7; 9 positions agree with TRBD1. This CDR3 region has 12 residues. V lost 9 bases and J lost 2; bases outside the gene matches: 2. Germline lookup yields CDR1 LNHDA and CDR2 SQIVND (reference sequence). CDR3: CARDRGTYEQYF. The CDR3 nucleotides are TGTGCCAGGGACAGGGGTACCTACGAGCAGTACTTC.

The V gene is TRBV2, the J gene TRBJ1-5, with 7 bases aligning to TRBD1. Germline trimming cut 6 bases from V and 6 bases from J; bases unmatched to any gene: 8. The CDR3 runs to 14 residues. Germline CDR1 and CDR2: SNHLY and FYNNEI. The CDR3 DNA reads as TGTGCCAGCAGCTTCGACAGGGACGTTCAGCCCCAGCATTTT. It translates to CASSFDRDVQPQHF.

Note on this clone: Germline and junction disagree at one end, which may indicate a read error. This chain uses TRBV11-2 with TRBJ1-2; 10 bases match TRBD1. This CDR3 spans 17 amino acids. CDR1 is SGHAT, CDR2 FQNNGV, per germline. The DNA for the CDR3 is TGTGCCAGCAGCCTAGGCGGATCCGGGACAGGGGACTACGGCTACACCTTC. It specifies CASSLGGSGTGDYGYTF.

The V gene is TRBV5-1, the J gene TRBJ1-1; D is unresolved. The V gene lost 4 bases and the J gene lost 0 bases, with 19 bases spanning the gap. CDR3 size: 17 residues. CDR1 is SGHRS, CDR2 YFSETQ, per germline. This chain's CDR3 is CASSRGPTNGVNTEAFF. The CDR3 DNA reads TGCGCCAGCAGCCGCGGGCCTACTAACGGGGTGAACACTGAAGCTTTCTTT.

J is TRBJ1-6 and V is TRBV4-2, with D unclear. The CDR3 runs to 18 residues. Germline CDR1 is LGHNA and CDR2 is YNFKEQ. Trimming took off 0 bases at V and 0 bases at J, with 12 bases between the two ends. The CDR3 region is CASSQEFSGSSYNSPLHF. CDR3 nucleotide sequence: TGTGCCAGCAGCCAAGAGTTCTCTGGGAGCTCCTATAATTCACCCCTCCACTTT.